This T cell receptor (beta chain) was recovered during a study of brain T cells in children with intractable seizures. V was pared by 6 bases and J by 8 bases, with 5 bases of the junction left unmatched. CDR1 SGHNT and CDR2 YENEEA come from the germline V gene. This CDR3 spans 12 amino acids. Study-level results: Pre- and post-surgery blood differed in depth, so pre-surgery absences may be undersampling.

Remarks on this clone: As yet, its antigen is unknown.

Time point indicated: blood from clinic visit 5 months post-surgery; TSC patient then seizure free. Only cases whose brain tissue showed the highest T cell transcript signatures were sequenced. The protocol was immunoSEQ multiplex PCR, while the TCRdb copy is restricted to in-frame clones and leaves out a portion. The sample consists of 300,000 to 400,000 clones, 93% of them appearing once. This TCR was recovered from a boy under two years old with tuberous sclerosis and intractable seizures. V gene TRBV11-3 combines with J gene TRBJ1-2, with 8 bases matching TRBD1. This specimen consisted of peripheral blood, obtained roughly 5 months after surgery. DNA of the CDR3: TGTGCCAGCAGGGGACAGGAGGTGGGCTACACCTTC. This gives the protein CASRGQEVGYTF.